These 2 T cell receptor beta chains originate from one sample sequenced in a study of identical twins. MiXCR, run by TCRdb on the 5' RACE reads, gives a single entry per CDR3 protein. The data hold under 800,000 distinct CDR3 sequences, with 21% observed a single time. The same specimen was also included in a second study, on T cells expressing NK-cell markers.

The sequenced material came from PBMCs. All receptors come from a woman aged 18-29 years in good health.

Only a few counts were recorded for this clonotype. The chain uses TRBV7-2 and TRBJ1-1, with D unresolved. Trimming shortened V by 7 bases and J by 6 bases, and 15 bases separated the two germline ends. The CDR3 is 13 amino acids. Germline loops: CDR1 SGHTA, CDR2 FQGNSA. The CDR3 DNA is TGTGCCAGCACCACGGCAGGTAGAGCTGAAGCTTTCTTT. This encodes CASTTAGRAEAFF.

In its sample, this clonotype was seen a few times. This chain links TRBV6-1 with TRBJ1-3, with D unresolved. Germline V gene data show CDR1 as MNHNS and CDR2 as SASEGT. CDR3 length: 17 amino acids. Trimming removed 5 bases at V and 0 bases at J, with 17 bases between. Written as DNA, the CDR3 is TGTGCCAGCAGTACCCGTCCGGGATCCCCCTCTGGAAACACCATATATTTT. Translating gives CASSTRPGSPSGNTIYF.